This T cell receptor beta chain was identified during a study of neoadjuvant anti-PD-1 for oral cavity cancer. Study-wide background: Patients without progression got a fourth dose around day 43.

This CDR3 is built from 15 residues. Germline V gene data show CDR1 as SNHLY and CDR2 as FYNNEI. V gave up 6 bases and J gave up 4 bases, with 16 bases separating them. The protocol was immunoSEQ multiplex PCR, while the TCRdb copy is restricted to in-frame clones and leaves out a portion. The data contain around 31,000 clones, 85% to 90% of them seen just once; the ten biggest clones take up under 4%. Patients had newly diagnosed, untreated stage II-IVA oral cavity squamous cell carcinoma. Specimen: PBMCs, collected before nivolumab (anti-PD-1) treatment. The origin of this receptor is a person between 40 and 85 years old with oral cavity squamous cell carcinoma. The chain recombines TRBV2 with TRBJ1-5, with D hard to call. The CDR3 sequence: CASRMDPKANQPQHF. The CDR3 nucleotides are TGTGCCAGCAGGATGGACCCGAAGGCGAATCAGCCCCAGCATTTT.